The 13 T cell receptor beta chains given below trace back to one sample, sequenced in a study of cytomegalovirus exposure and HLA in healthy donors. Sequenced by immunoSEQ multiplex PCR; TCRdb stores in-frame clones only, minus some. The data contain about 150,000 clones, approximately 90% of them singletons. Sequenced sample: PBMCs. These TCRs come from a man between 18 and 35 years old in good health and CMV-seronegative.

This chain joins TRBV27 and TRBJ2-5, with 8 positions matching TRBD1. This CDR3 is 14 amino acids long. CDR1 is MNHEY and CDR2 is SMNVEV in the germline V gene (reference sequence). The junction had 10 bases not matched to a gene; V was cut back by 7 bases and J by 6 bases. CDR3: CASKILGQGKTQYF. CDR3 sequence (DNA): TGTGCCAGCAAAATCCTCGGACAGGGAAAGACCCAGTACTTC.

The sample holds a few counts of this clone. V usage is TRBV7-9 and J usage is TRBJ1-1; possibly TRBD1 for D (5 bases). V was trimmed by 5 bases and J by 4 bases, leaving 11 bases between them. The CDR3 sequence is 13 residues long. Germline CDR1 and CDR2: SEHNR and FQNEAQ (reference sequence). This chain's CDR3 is CASSLSGATEAFF. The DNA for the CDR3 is TGTGCCAGCAGCCTCAGCGGGGCCACTGAAGCTTTCTTT.

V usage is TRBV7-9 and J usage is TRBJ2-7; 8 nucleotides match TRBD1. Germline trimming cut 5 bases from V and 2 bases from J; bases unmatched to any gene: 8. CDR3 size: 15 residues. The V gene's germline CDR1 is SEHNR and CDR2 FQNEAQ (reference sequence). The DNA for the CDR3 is TGTGCCAGCAGCCCCGGACAGGGTCTAACCTACGAGCAGTACTTC. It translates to CASSPGQGLTYEQYF.

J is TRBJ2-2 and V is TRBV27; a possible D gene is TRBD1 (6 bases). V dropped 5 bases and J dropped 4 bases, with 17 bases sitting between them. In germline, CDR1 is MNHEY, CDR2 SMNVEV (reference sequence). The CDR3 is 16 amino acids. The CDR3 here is CASSPPIKQGTGELFF. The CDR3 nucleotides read TGTGCCAGCAGTCCCCCCATAAAACAGGGCACCGGGGAGCTGTTTTTT.

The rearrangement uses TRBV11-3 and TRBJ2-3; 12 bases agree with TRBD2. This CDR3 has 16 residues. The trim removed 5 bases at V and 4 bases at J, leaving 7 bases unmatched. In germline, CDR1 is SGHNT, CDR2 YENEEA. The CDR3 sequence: CASSLRLAGESDTQYF. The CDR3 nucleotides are TGTGCCAGCAGCCTGAGACTAGCGGGAGAGTCAGATACGCAGTATTTT.

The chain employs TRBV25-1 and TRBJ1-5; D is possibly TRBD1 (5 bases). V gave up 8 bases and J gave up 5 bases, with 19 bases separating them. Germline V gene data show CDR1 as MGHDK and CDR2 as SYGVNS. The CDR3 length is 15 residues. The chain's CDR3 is CASSTRGEGYQPQHF. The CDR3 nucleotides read TGTGCCAGCTCTACCCGGGGGGAAGGTTATCAGCCCCAGCATTTT.

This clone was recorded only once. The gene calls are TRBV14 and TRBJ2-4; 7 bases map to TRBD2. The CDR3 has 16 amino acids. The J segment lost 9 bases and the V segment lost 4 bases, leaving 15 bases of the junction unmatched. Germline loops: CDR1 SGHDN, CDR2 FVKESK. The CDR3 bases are TGTGCCAGCAGCCCAACCTCTTTGTCGGGGGGAGGCATTCAGTACTTC. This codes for CASSPTSLSGGGIQYF.

For the CDR3, the DNA is TGTGCCAGCAGCTCCGGGATGAACACTGAAGCTTTCTTT. Residues: CASSSGMNTEAFF. The chain combines TRBV5-6 with TRBJ1-1; no clear D. V was cut by 3 bases and J by 0 bases, with 6 bases left in between. CDR3 length: 13 amino acids. Germline CDR1 and CDR2: SGHDT and YYEEEE.

CDR3 amino acids: CASMRSSYNEQFF. Written as DNA, the CDR3 is TGTGCCTCTATGCGGAGCTCCTACAATGAGCAGTTCTTC. The rearrangement joins TRBV25-1 to TRBJ2-1, with D uncertain. The CDR3 spans 13 residues. Trimming removed 11 bases from V and 0 bases from J, with 11 bases in between. CDR1 is MGHDK, CDR2 SYGVNS, per germline.

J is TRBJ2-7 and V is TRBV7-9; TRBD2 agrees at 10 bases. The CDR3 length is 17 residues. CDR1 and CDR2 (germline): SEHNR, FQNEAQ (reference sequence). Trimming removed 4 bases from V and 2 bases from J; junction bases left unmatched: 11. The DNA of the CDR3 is TGTGCCAGCAGCTCCATCCTGGGGACTAGCGCCGCCTACGAGCAGTACTTC. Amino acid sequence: CASSSILGTSAAYEQYF.

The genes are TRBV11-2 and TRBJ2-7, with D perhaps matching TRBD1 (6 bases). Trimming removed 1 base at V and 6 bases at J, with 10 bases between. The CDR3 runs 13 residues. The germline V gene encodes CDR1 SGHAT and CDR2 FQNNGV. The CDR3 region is CASSLVAGVEQYF. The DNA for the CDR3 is TGTGCCAGCAGCTTAGTTGCAGGGGTCGAGCAGTACTTC.

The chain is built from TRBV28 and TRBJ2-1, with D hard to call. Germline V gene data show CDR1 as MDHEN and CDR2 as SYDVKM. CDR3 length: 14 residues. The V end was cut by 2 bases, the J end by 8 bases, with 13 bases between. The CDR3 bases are TGTGCCAGCAGTTTACCCGACCGTCGGGATGAGCAGTTCTTC. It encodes CASSLPDRRDEQFF. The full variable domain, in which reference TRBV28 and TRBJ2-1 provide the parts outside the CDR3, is DVKVTQSSRYLVKRTGEKVFLECVQDMDHENMFWYRQDPGLGLRLIYFSYDVKMKEKGDIPEGYSVSREKKERFSLILESASTNQTSMYLCASSLPDRRDEQFFGPGTRLTVL.

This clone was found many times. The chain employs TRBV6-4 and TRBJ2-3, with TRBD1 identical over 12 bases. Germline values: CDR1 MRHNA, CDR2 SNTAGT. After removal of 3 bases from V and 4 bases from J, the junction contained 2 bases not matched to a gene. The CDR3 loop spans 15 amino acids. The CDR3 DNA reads TGTGCCAGCAGTGAGGGACAGGGGGCCCCAGATACGCAGTATTTT. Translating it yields CASSEGQGAPDTQYF.